This paragraph covers one TCR beta chain sequence. The age range of participants was about 18 to 95 years, with residence in more than 20 US areas. Authors' processing steps: Reference gene primer amplification gave nucleated cell count estimates. Only in-frame clones appear in the TCRdb table, and some are missing; sequencing was by immunoSEQ multiplex PCR. The V and J calls and clone size come from that table; D and trimming were worked out from the DNA. The top ten clones hold approximately 3% of a sample with a few hundred thousand clones, 86% of them seen once. The data were taken from a study of blood T cell repertoires in COVID-19. At the level of the study: The samples span acute and convalescent COVID-19 from the United States, Italy and Spain. PBMCs, B-cell-depleted T cells, or T cells provided the cDNA or gDNA that made up the material.

V lost 0 bases and J lost 3, with 10 bases in between. There are 14 residues in the CDR3. Germline CDR1 and CDR2: SGHRS and YFSETQ. The V gene is TRBV5-1, the J gene TRBJ2-7, with no clear D. Sequenced sample: PBMCs or T cells enriched from blood (not recorded which). This sequence originates from a woman in her fifties or sixties in a cohort exposed to, infected with or recovered from COVID-19 (not recorded which). CDR3 amino acids: CASSLAEPGYEQYF. In DNA form, the CDR3 reads TGCGCCAGCAGCTTGGCCGAACCCGGCTACGAGCAGTACTTC. The variable domain in full, with the rest retrieved from reference TRBV5-1 and TRBJ2-7, is KAGVTQTPRYLIKTRGQQVTLSCSPISGHRSVSWYQQTPGQGLQFLFEYFSETQRNKGNFPGRFSGRQFSNSRSEMNVSTLELGDSALYLCASSLAEPGYEQYFGPGTRLTVT.